Shown below are 12 T cell receptor beta chains from a single sample sequenced in a study of early T cells in non-severe SARS-CoV-2 infection. TCRdb reanalysed the 5' RACE reads using MiXCR and keeps one entry per CDR3 protein. The sample lists around 40,000 distinct CDR3 sequences; 9.5% to 13% were seen once. Sequenced sample: whole blood. Source of these receptors: an adult who was a healthcare worker with PCR-confirmed SARS-CoV-2 infection or an uninfected control (not recorded which).

This clonotype is deemed medium-sized. The rearrangement joins TRBV2 to TRBJ2-3; D perhaps matches TRBD2 (5 bases). The V end was cut by 2 bases, the J end by 5 bases, with 8 bases between. The germline V gene encodes CDR1 SNHLY and CDR2 FYNNEI. The CDR3 runs 13 residues. CDR3 residues: CASSELGRDTQYF. The CDR3 DNA is TGTGCCAGCAGTGAACTGGGGAGAGATACGCAGTATTTT.

The sample holds a few counts of this clonotype. The chain combines TRBV7-2 with TRBJ1-2, with D perhaps TRBD1 (5 bases). The V end was cut by 2 bases, the J end by 7 bases, with 17 bases between. The CDR3 contains 15 residues. Per the germline V gene, CDR1 is SGHTA and CDR2 is FQGNSA. In DNA, the CDR3 is TGTGCCAGCAGCTTAATCCTAGCGGGGGGTAGTGGCTACACCTTC. This translates into CASSLILAGGSGYTF.

This clonotype has ten or more counts. The chain combines TRBV14 with TRBJ1-2; no clear D. The CDR3 runs to 11 residues. Germline CDR1 is SGHDN and CDR2 is FVKESK. Trimming cost V 0 bases and J 8 bases, with 4 bases left between them. DNA of the CDR3: TGTGCCAGCAGCCAAGATCGCGGCTACACCTTC. Protein sequence: CASSQDRGYTF.

This clonotype was picked up many times. The chain has TRBV18 and TRBJ1-5; a possible D gene is TRBD1 (6 bases). From germline, CDR1 is KGHSH and CDR2 LQKENI. The CDR3 is 16 residues long. V was cut by 0 bases and J by 3 bases, with 12 bases left in between. CDR3 loop: CASSPPGHPNNQPQHF. The CDR3 nucleotides are TGTGCCAGCTCACCACCGGGACACCCTAACAATCAGCCCCAGCATTTT.

This clonotype was observed at least ten times. V is TRBV3-1 and J is TRBJ1-6; the D gene is possibly TRBD1 (6 bases). CDR1 and CDR2 (germline): LGHDT, YNNKEL (reference sequence). CDR3 length: 14 amino acids. Trimming removed 3 bases from V and 9 bases from J, with 12 bases in between. The CDR3 here is CASSHGGLGSPLHF. CDR3 in DNA: TGTGCCAGCAGCCATGGGGGGCTAGGTTCACCCCTCCACTTT.

The rearrangement joins TRBV6-5 to TRBJ1-1; 9 bases are shared with TRBD1. V was pared by 6 bases and J by 11 bases, with 4 bases of the junction left unmatched. Per germline, CDR1 MNHEY and CDR2 SVGAGI. This CDR3 has 11 residues. CDR3 bases: TGTGCCAGCAGGGGACAGGGAGAGGCTTTCTTT. Amino acids: CASRGQGEAFF.

This chain joins TRBV4-3 and TRBJ1-1, with D unclear. V shed 1 base and J shed 4 bases, with 10 bases lying between them. Germline V gene sequence: CDR1 LGHNA, CDR2 YSLEER. This CDR3 is 14 amino acids long. The CDR3 is CASSQGPLSTEAFF. The CDR3 nucleotides read TGCGCCAGCAGCCAAGGACCGCTGAGCACTGAAGCTTTCTTT.

The chain combines TRBV6-6 with TRBJ2-5; no definite D call. Trimming removed 5 bases from V and 5 bases from J, with 21 bases in between. Germline loops: CDR1 MNHNY, CDR2 SVGAGI (reference sequence). The CDR3 is 16 residues long. CDR3 protein: CASSPTSYTSMETQYF. For the CDR3, the DNA is TGTGCCAGCAGTCCCACCTCTTATACCTCGATGGAGACCCAGTACTTC.

The chain carries TRBV19 and TRBJ2-7, with 7 bases lining up with TRBD1. After removal of 4 bases from V and 4 bases from J, the junction contained 10 bases not matched to a gene. The CDR3 sequence is 15 residues long. Germline V CDR1 and CDR2: LNHDA, SQIVND (reference sequence). CDR3 in DNA: TGTGCCAGTAGTAGTAACAGGGGCGCCGCGTACGAGCAGTACTTC. The encoded protein is CASSSNRGAAYEQYF.

This clonotype was picked up a small number of times. This chain joins TRBV2 and TRBJ1-6; D is undetermined. This CDR3 has 13 residues. Germline CDR1 and CDR2: SNHLY and FYNNEI. V was cut by 10 bases and J by 7 bases, with 14 bases left in between. CDR3 protein: CATKEIQNSPLHF. The CDR3 coding sequence is TGTGCCACCAAGGAGATCCAAAATTCACCCCTCCACTTT. The full variable domain, rest sourced from reference TRBV2 and TRBJ1-6, is EPEVTQTPSHQVTQMGQEVILRCVPISNHLYFYWYRQILGQKVEFLVSFYNNEISEKSEIFDDQFSVERPDGSNFTLKIRSTKLEDSAMYFCATKEIQNSPLHFGNGTRLTVT.

The chain couples TRBV19 to TRBJ2-2; 7 bases are shared with TRBD1. Germline CDR1 LNHDA, CDR2 SQIVND (reference sequence). This CDR3 is 15 amino acids long. V trimming: 6 bases; J trimming: 0 bases; junction bases outside the gene matches: 4. The CDR3 sequence is CASRRDRANTGELFF. In nucleotides, the CDR3 is TGTGCCAGTAGACGAGACAGGGCGAACACCGGGGAGCTGTTTTTT. The whole variable domain, remainder taken from reference TRBV19 and TRBJ2-2, is DGGITQSPKYLFRKEGQNVTLSCEQNLNHDAMYWYRQDPGQGLRLIYYSQIVNDFQKGDIAEGYSVSREKKESFPLTVTSAQKNPTAFYLCASRRDRANTGELFFGEGSRLTVL.

The genes are TRBV11-1 and TRBJ1-1; 7 nucleotides agree with TRBD1. Losses at the gene ends were 2 bases for V and 4 bases for J; bases not matched to a gene: 4. The CDR3 is made up of 14 amino acids. CDR1 is SGHAT, CDR2 FQDESV, per germline (reference sequence). Written as DNA, the CDR3 is TGTGCCAGCAGCTTATTAGGGGGCACCACTGAAGCTTTCTTT. This translates into CASSLLGGTTEAFF.